Below are 7 T cell receptor beta chains sequenced from a single sample in a study of blood T cell repertoires in COVID-19. TCRdb's table, derived via immunoSEQ multiplex PCR, lists solely in-frame clones and lacks some. Of 20,000 to 25,000 clones in the sample, 91% were seen once. Sample: peripheral blood. The receptors originated from a woman in her 70s with active COVID-19.

This clone showed up just a few times. CDR3 nucleotide sequence: TGCGCCAGCAGCTTGCTGACTAGCGGCACAGATACGCAGTATTTT. Its protein is CASSLLTSGTDTQYF. The V gene is TRBV5-1, the J gene TRBJ2-3, with 8 bases identical to TRBD2. Germline V gene sequence: CDR1 SGHRS, CDR2 YFSETQ. Trimming at V came to 1 base and at J to 1 base, leaving 2 bases not matched to a gene. This CDR3 contains 15 residues.

This clone was observed a single time. This sequence joins TRBV4-1 and TRBJ2-1; 7 bases are a match to TRBD2. Looked up from germline, CDR1 is MGHRA and CDR2 is YSYEKL. The CDR3 covers 15 residues. V trimming: 4 bases; J trimming: 9 bases; junction bases outside the gene matches: 12. As DNA, the CDR3 is TGCGCCAGCAGCCGAGAGGGCTCAGGACTAGTTGAGCAGTTCTTC. Residues: CASSREGSGLVEQFF.

The gene calls are TRBV28 and TRBJ1-2; no clear D. Trimming cost V 7 bases and J 6 bases, with 12 bases left between them. The CDR3 is 12 amino acids. The germline CDR1 and CDR2 sequences are MDHEN and SYDVKM. CDR3 sequence (DNA): TGTGCCAGCACACAGTTGTTGGATGGCTACACCTTC. This codes for CASTQLLDGYTF.

This chain connects TRBV29-1 to TRBJ2-1; TRBD1 agrees at 10 bases. CDR1 is SQVTM, CDR2 ANQGSEA, per germline. The length of the CDR3 is 16 residues. V gave up 2 bases and J gave up 9 bases; unmatched junction bases: 13. The CDR3 region has the DNA TGCAGCGTTGAAAAGGGGGGACAGGGGAGGAGAGGTGAGCAGTTCTTC. As protein: CSVEKGGQGRRGEQFF.

The chain combines TRBV9 with TRBJ2-2; maybe TRBD2 (6 bases). V was pared by 0 bases and J by 0 bases, with 9 bases between. This CDR3 region has 16 residues. Germline V lookup: CDR1 SGDLS, CDR2 YYNGEE. The CDR3 reads CASSVVGGPNTGELFF. For the CDR3, the DNA is TGTGCCAGCAGCGTAGTGGGAGGACCGAACACCGGGGAGCTGTTTTTT.

The chain carries TRBV6-6 and TRBJ1-2; 8 nucleotides agree with TRBD1. Trimming took 4 bases from V and 5 from J; bases not matched to a gene: 12. The CDR3 spans 16 residues. The germline CDR1 and CDR2 sequences are MNHNY and SVGAGI (reference sequence). CDR3 protein: CASSSISGQGGYGYTF. CDR3 nucleotide sequence: TGTGCCAGCAGTTCCATCTCCGGACAGGGAGGGTATGGCTACACCTTC.

This clone was found a few times. The chain combines TRBV10-1 with TRBJ1-3; 7 positions agree with TRBD1. The CDR3 loop spans 15 amino acids. In germline, CDR1 is WNHNN, CDR2 SYGVQD (reference sequence). Losses at the gene ends were 6 bases for V and 5 bases for J; bases not matched to a gene: 10. CDR3: CASRGQIGARNTIYF. In nucleotides, the CDR3 is TGCGCCAGCAGGGGACAGATCGGGGCCCGAAACACCATATATTTT.